This TCR beta chain was identified in a study of T-cell memory formation after mild COVID-19 (dated by TCRdb to about 2021). With regard to the full study: Most TCR sequence clusters were specific to one of the two donors. Longitudinal TCRalpha and TCRbeta repertoire sequencing tracked T-cell clones expanding and contracting after mild COVID-19 in a couple of donors. The cohort was made up of two young adult volunteers, one female and one male, who were previously healthy.

The paper as a whole reports these results and caveats: Only a couple of mild cases were covered in the study, and larger cohorts including severe cases with pre-infection samples were considered necessary. The second-wave clones that peaked on day 37 were not confirmed to be SARS-CoV-2 specific. The detection of some responding clones in pre-infection memory suggests that pre-existing cross-reactive memory T cells joined the SARS-CoV-2 response. From day 15 to 85, contracting clones showed balanced CD4/CD8 phenotypes, whereas a second wave of clones that expanded from day 15 to 37 leaned towards CD4+. Contracting CD4+ clones were found mainly in CM and EM memory subsets, while CD8+ clones were enriched in EMRA.

About this clonotype: Its antigen specificity is not known. Base qualities were left out, and no much larger clone turns up one base away.

Reads for this sample came from an Illumina NovaSeq 6000. cDNA libraries for TCRalpha and TCRbeta were prepared by 5'RACE using constant-segment primers, with sample barcodes and unique molecular identifiers added. RNA was extracted from every sample with Trizol reagent. Amplification of the libraries took two PCR steps, and the second step added a second sample barcode plus Illumina TruSeq adapters. Sequencing of libraries was performed on an Illumina NovaSeq with 2 x 150 bp paired-end reads. Concerning the study's data processing: Demultiplexing of reads and collapsing into UMI-guided consensus sequences were performed with migec v1.2.7. Using mixcr v2.1.11, the UMI consensuses were aligned to TRA and TRB V and J templates and assembled into clonotypes. A clonotype was counted as expanded or contracted only when both edgeR and NoisET called the clonotype significant, with the noise models trained on biological replicates. edgeR calls used a false discovery rate-adjusted p below 0.01 and a log2 fold-change threshold of 1. As an exploratory analysis of dynamics, max-normalized trajectories of the 1000 most abundant clonotypes were examined by PCA with hierarchical clustering. The CD4 or CD8 phenotype of responding clones was assigned using the separately sequenced CD4+ and CD8+ repertoires. TCRdb trimmed the raw reads at Q25, called clones with MiXCR and kept productive beta chains. Rows are unified per CDR3 protein, each entry keeping the most common DNA and genes. The V and J calls reflect TCRdb's pipeline rather than the authors' work. Within this sample are approximately 500,000 distinct CDR3 sequences, with 25% of them counted one time only. The ten biggest clones cover under 15% of the sample.

Ficoll-Paque density gradient centrifugation was used to isolate PBMCs. CDR1 and CDR2 were assigned from the germline V gene as SGHRS and YFSETQ. V gives up 4 bases and J gives up 4 bases, and the segment between their germline ends measures 14 bases. The CDR3 has 14 amino acids, counting the end cysteine and phenylalanine. Only the CDR3 part of the read is kept: 42 bases, read in frame from the first base. Sequencing was carried out using PBMCs or a T cell subset sorted from them (not recorded which). The chain couples TRBV5-1 to TRBJ1-1; the D gene cannot be resolved reliably. The TCR comes from an adult woman who had mild COVID-19 (a few samples of this study predate the infection). The sample titles of this study are shuffled in the database, so cell type and time point are left out; the donor was told from shared clones. The DNA reads as follows: TGCGCCAGCAGCGTGACGGACGAGCCCACTGAAGCTTTCTTT. Its protein product is CASSVTDEPTEAFF.